The TCR beta chain described here comes from a study of T cell repertoires in cytomegalovirus infection. Study details: CMV infection plus the matching HLA type was flagged by public TCR beta signatures.

In TCRdb, the reads were re-called with MiXCR into one record per CDR3 protein. Among 800,000 to 950,000 distinct CDR3 sequences, approximately 29% were seen once, and the ten largest hold roughly 12%. Whole-study results and caveats: HLA-C-restricted, CMV-specific TCR beta clonotypes were dominant ex vivo.

With regard to this clonotype: What it binds is not known.

Germline CDR1 MNHEY, CDR2 SMNVEV (reference sequence). The CDR3 covers 17 residues. V lost 2 bases and J lost 5; bases outside the gene matches: 9. The sequences come from cultured CD8+ T cells from PBMCs, collected from culture after CMV antigen stimulation. This sequence originates from a human donor in good health (CMV status not recorded). Some clones in this sample may be carry-over from other donors' samples. The genes are TRBV27 and TRBJ2-5; 12 nucleotides line up with TRBD2. Written as DNA, the CDR3 is TGTGCCAGCAGTTTAACTAGCGGGGGGCCGGATGGGGAGACCCAGTACTTC. This sequence encodes CASSLTSGGPDGETQYF.